This record covers a single T cell receptor beta chain. This specimen belongs to a study of blood T cell repertoires in COVID-19. At the level of the study: Specimens from acute and convalescent COVID-19 originated in the United States, Italy and Spain. The cDNA or gDNA used as material had been derived from T cells, B-cell-depleted T cells, or PBMCs.

TCRdb's table, derived via immunoSEQ multiplex PCR, lists solely in-frame clones and lacks some. The profile covers roughly 230,000 clones, with about 86% appearing a single time and 3.4% taken by the ten largest. From germline, CDR1 is MNHEY and CDR2 SVGAGI. This CDR3 spans 15 amino acids. V lost 6 bases, J lost 0 bases, and 3 bases stayed unmatched. Sequencing was done on a sample of PBMCs or T cells enriched from blood (not recorded which). The TCR originated in a man aged 50 to 60 who had recovered from COVID-19. The chain has TRBV6-5 and TRBJ2-7; 12 bases are shared with TRBD2. This chain's CDR3 is CASSWTSGDSYEQYF. The CDR3 DNA reads as TGTGCCAGCAGCTGGACTAGCGGGGACTCCTACGAGCAGTACTTC.